Sequencing of this T cell receptor (beta chain) was carried out in a study of cytomegalovirus exposure and HLA in healthy donors. Study findings and constraints: Later analysis associated a missense DCLRE1C variant with TCR beta V- and J-gene trimming. HLA restriction was apparent for most CMV-associated TCR beta chains in a later analysis. Many donors carried some public TCRs, although rarity characterized most TCR sequences.

A remark on this clone: Its antigen is unknown.

V trimming: 5 bases; J trimming: 0 bases; junction bases outside the gene matches: 14. The CDR3 consists of 18 residues. Per the germline V gene, CDR1 is PRHDT and CDR2 is FYEKMQ (reference sequence). PCR amplification relied on 60 Vbeta primers (plus 13 Jbeta primers). In the source study's methods: A follow-up analysis tallied about 80 million unique TCR beta chains, roughly 11 million shared. The method was immunoSEQ multiplex PCR; TCRdb's version includes in-frame clones alone and lacks a portion of them. Clonal size and the V and J genes are those of that table, whereas D and trimming came from the DNA. The table records 150,000 to 200,000 clones, roughly 77% of them present only once.

Sequenced sample: PBMCs. This chain uses TRBV13 with TRBJ1-1, with 8 bases aligning to TRBD1. The TCR was taken from a woman between 45 and 65 years old in good health and CMV-seronegative. The CDR3 spells CASSIRRQGPFMNTEAFF. In DNA form, the CDR3 reads TGTGCCAGCAGCATTAGACGACAGGGGCCATTCATGAACACTGAAGCTTTCTTT.